These 23 T cell receptor beta chains were all obtained from the same sample, sequenced in a study of cytomegalovirus exposure and HLA in healthy donors. A multiplex PCR was run with 60 Vbeta primers and 13 Jbeta primers. Method: immunoSEQ multiplex PCR; TCRdb's copy keeps in-frame clones and lacks some. The sample has roughly 100,000 clones; 60% to 85% are singletons. Source material: PBMCs. These receptors were collected from a woman aged 40 to 50 in good health and CMV-seropositive.

The CDR3 DNA follows: TGCGCCAGCAGCCAAGTCCCCCGGCCAGCGGCAGATACGCAGTATTTT. It translates to CASSQVPRPAADTQYF. The chain joins TRBV4-1 to TRBJ2-3, with TRBD2 as a possible D gene (5 bases). This CDR3 region has 16 residues. CDR1 and CDR2 (germline): MGHRA, YSYEKL. V lost 1 base and J lost 4, with 15 bases in between.

V usage is TRBV19 and J usage is TRBJ1-2; a possible D gene is TRBD1 (6 bases). Germline lookup yields CDR1 LNHDA and CDR2 SQIVND (reference sequence). Trimming stripped 5 bases from V and 8 bases from J, with 15 bases between. The CDR3 is 13 residues long. The CDR3, as DNA: TGTGCCAGTAGTTACTACAGGGAGTCCGGCTACACCTTC. This sequence encodes CASSYYRESGYTF.

V gene TRBV7-8 combines with J gene TRBJ2-7; D unresolved. The CDR3 totals 14 residues. V gave up 5 bases and J gave up 4 bases, with 15 bases separating them. The germline CDR1 and CDR2 sequences are SGHVS and FQNEAQ. The CDR3 region has the DNA TGTGCCAGCAGCCAACCAGGTCCGGTTTACGAGCAGTACTTC. It is translated as CASSQPGPVYEQYF.

Turning to this clone: At the DNA level, this CDR3 is encoded by other sequences in the same sample as well. The chain is built from TRBV29-1 and TRBJ2-3; TRBD2 matches 8 bases. Trimming took 2 bases from V and 5 from J; bases not matched to a gene: 15. CDR1 and CDR2 from the germline V gene are SQVTM and ANQGSEA. The CDR3 consists of 17 residues. CDR3 DNA: TGCAGCGTTGAATCTGGCCCGGGGGGGGGCGGCGGAGATACGCAGTATTTT. Translating it yields CSVESGPGGGGGDTQYF.

The chain carries TRBV29-1 and TRBJ2-3; possible D gene TRBD1, 6 bases. The CDR3 totals 13 residues. Germline CDR1 and CDR2: SQVTM and ANQGSEA. Trimming pared 7 bases from V and 4 bases from J, leaving 15 bases between. CDR3 loop: CSGALQGPDTQYF. As DNA, the CDR3 is TGCAGCGGGGCCCTACAGGGCCCAGATACGCAGTATTTT.

This clone turned up a few times. The chain carries TRBV6-1 and TRBJ2-1; D might be TRBD2 (6 bases). The CDR3 loop spans 15 amino acids. The V and J ends lost 0 bases and 3 bases respectively, with 9 bases between them. Germline CDR1 reads MNHNS; CDR2 reads SASEGT. CDR3 DNA sequence: TGTGCCAGCAGTGAAGCGGGGGGTCTCTACAATGAGCAGTTCTTC. Its translation: CASSEAGGLYNEQFF.

This clone was counted a few times. The chain couples TRBV5-6 to TRBJ2-1; perhaps TRBD2 as D (6 bases). Germline assignment: CDR1 SGHDT and CDR2 YYEEEE. The V end lost 0 bases, the J end lost 5 bases, and 15 bases lay between the germline ends. The CDR3 loop spans 16 amino acids. The CDR3 is CASSLAGREKHNEQFF. Written as DNA, the CDR3 is TGTGCCAGCAGCTTGGCCGGTCGGGAGAAACACAATGAGCAGTTCTTC. Full variable domain (missing parts from reference TRBV5-6 and TRBJ2-1): DAGVTQSPTHLIKTRGQQVTLRCSPKSGHDTVSWYQQALGQGPQFIFQYYEEEERQRGNFPDRFSGHQFPNYSSELNVNALLLGDSALYLCASSLAGREKHNEQFFGPGTRLTVL.

CDR3 bases: TGTGCCAGCTCACCACCGAGTAAACGCACAGATACGCAGTATTTT. Its translation is CASSPPSKRTDTQYF. J is TRBJ2-3 and V is TRBV18; D is unclear. The CDR3 runs 15 residues. V shed 0 bases and J shed 1 base, with 8 bases lying between them. Germline-derived CDR1 and CDR2 are KGHSH and LQKENI.

The table lists this clone with a count of one. The chain couples TRBV5-5 to TRBJ1-2; 9 bases agree with TRBD1. V dropped 1 base and J dropped 8; count of bases not matched to a gene: 6. Per germline, CDR1 SGHKS and CDR2 YYEKEE (reference sequence). The CDR3 has 14 residues. CDR3 loop: CASSLTGGALGYTF. The CDR3 DNA sequence: TGTGCCAGCAGCTTGACAGGGGGCGCTTTGGGCTACACCTTC.

CDR3 loop: CASSDRAATNEKLFF. The CDR3 nucleotides are TGCGCCAGCAGCGACAGGGCTGCAACTAATGAAAAACTGTTTTTT. The chain combines TRBV4-3 with TRBJ1-4; 7 bases are shared with TRBD1. The CDR3 has 15 amino acids. V was pared by 5 bases and J by 0 bases, with 3 bases of the junction left unmatched. In germline, CDR1 is LGHNA, CDR2 YSLEER.

In its sample, this clone was seen a few times. The V gene is TRBV19, the J gene TRBJ1-1; TRBD1 might be the D (6 bases). Germline loops: CDR1 LNHDA, CDR2 SQIVND (reference sequence). Trimming stripped 7 bases from V and 3 bases from J, with 24 bases between. The CDR3 consists of 17 residues. The CDR3 loop reads CASTKIMGGRWDTEAFF. The CDR3 bases are TGTGCCAGTACCAAAATCATGGGGGGGCGCTGGGACACTGAAGCTTTCTTT.

The table lists this clone with a few counts. This rearrangement joins TRBV6-5 to TRBJ1-2; D unclear. CDR1 is MNHEY, CDR2 SVGAGI, per germline. The CDR3 is 12 residues long. V gave up 5 bases and J gave up 8 bases, with 12 bases separating them. For the CDR3, the DNA is TGTGCCAGCAGTAAGGGAGGCGTGGGCTACACCTTC. This codes for CASSKGGVGYTF.

For the CDR3, the DNA is TGTGCCAGCAGTGAAAACGGACAACCCTACAATGAGCAGTTCTTC. Translated, it gives CASSENGQPYNEQFF. This rearrangement joins TRBV6-1 to TRBJ2-1; D may be TRBD1 (5 bases). The CDR3 sequence is 15 residues long. V dropped 2 bases and J dropped 2 bases, with 10 bases sitting between them. Germline CDR1 and CDR2: MNHNS and SASEGT.

This rearrangement joins TRBV10-3 to TRBJ2-1, with a possible D match to TRBD2 (7 bases). The CDR3 has 18 amino acids. Trimming pared 3 bases from V and 0 bases from J, leaving 18 bases between. Looked up from germline, CDR1 is ENHRY and CDR2 is SYGVKD. In nucleotides, the CDR3 is TGTGCCATCAGTGACCACTCCGCCGGGGGGCCCTCCTACAATGAGCAGTTCTTC. Amino acids: CAISDHSAGGPSYNEQFF.

The chain couples TRBV12-5 to TRBJ1-1, with D possibly matching TRBD1 (5 bases). The length of the CDR3 is 13 residues. The ends were cut back, 6 bases at V and 1 base at J, with 9 bases in the middle. CDR1 and CDR2 (germline): LGHNT, FRNRAP. The CDR3 loop reads CASGRDWNTEAFF. CDR3 nucleotides: TGTGCTAGTGGCCGGGACTGGAACACTGAAGCTTTCTTT. Using reference TRBV12-5 and TRBJ1-1 for the parts outside the CDR3, the full variable domain is DARVTQTPRHKVTEMGQEVTMRCQPILGHNTVFWYRQTMMQGLELLAYFRNRAPLDDSGMPKDRFSAEMPDATLATLKIQPSEPRDSAVYFCASGRDWNTEAFFGQGTRLTVV.

The J gene is TRBJ2-3, the V gene TRBV5-1, with a weak D call TRBD2 (6 bases). The CDR3 has 15 residues. V was clipped by 4 bases and J by 3 bases, with 15 bases between them. The germline gives CDR1 SGHRS, CDR2 YFSETQ. The CDR3, as DNA: TGCGCCAGCAGCCCGCTGCGGGAAAGGACAGATACGCAGTATTTT. This sequence encodes CASSPLRERTDTQYF.

This sequence joins TRBV7-9 and TRBJ2-7; TRBD1 agrees at 7 bases. This CDR3 is built from 18 residues. J lost 1 base, V lost 4 bases, and 16 bases had no gene match. Germline V CDR1 and CDR2: SEHNR, FQNEAQ (reference sequence). The CDR3 spells CASSWGGLQGLRSYEQYF. Written as DNA, the CDR3 is TGTGCCAGCAGCTGGGGTGGGTTACAGGGGCTAAGGTCCTACGAGCAGTACTTC.

This chain uses TRBV5-1 with TRBJ1-1; D might be TRBD1 (5 bases). With 1 base removed from V and 6 bases from J, the gap between germline ends came to 13 bases. This CDR3 has 14 residues. Per the germline V gene, CDR1 is SGHRS and CDR2 is YFSETQ. The DNA of the CDR3 is TGCGCCAGCAGCTTGCCAGGGAAAGGATCTGAAGCTTTCTTT. This codes for CASSLPGKGSEAFF.

J is TRBJ2-3 and V is TRBV4-1; D gene ambiguous. From germline, CDR1 is MGHRA and CDR2 YSYEKL. The V end was cut by 0 bases, the J end by 0 bases, with 10 bases between. The CDR3 runs to 16 residues. CDR3 in amino acids: CASSQEVYSSTDTQYF. The CDR3 DNA is TGCGCCAGCAGCCAAGAGGTCTACAGTAGCACAGATACGCAGTATTTT.

This chain links TRBV29-1 with TRBJ1-3, with no clear D. Deletions cut 2 bases from V and 3 bases from J, with 11 bases between. CDR1 SQVTM and CDR2 ANQGSEA come from the germline V gene. There are 14 residues in the CDR3. CDR3 in amino acids: CSVEWQNLGNTIYF. CDR3 DNA: TGCAGCGTTGAATGGCAGAACCTTGGAAACACCATATATTTT.

CDR3 coding DNA: TGTGCCAGCTCACCGACAGGGTTTAGTGGCTATGGCTACACCTTC. Translation: CASSPTGFSGYGYTF. The J gene is TRBJ1-2, the V gene TRBV18; 7 bases line up with TRBD1. The CDR3 runs to 15 residues. J was trimmed by 4 bases and V by 3 bases; bases with no gene match: 8. In germline, CDR1 is KGHSH, CDR2 LQKENI.

This clone appeared a few times. The chain carries TRBV6-1 and TRBJ2-1; D is perhaps TRBD2 (5 bases). CDR3 length: 15 amino acids. The germline CDR1 and CDR2 sequences are MNHNS and SASEGT. V lost 4 bases, J lost 0 bases, and 10 bases lay in between. CDR3 region: CASSGRRNSYNEQFF. The CDR3 bases are TGTGCCAGCAGTGGGCGGAGGAACTCCTACAATGAGCAGTTCTTC.

The rearrangement joins TRBV4-1 to TRBJ2-3, with 9 bases matching TRBD2. V was clipped by 0 bases and J by 4 bases; unmatched bases: 11. The CDR3 runs to 18 residues. The germline gives CDR1 MGHRA, CDR2 YSYEKL. CDR3 protein: CASSQEGRGGLTADTQYF. CDR3 nucleotides: TGCGCCAGCAGCCAAGAGGGGCGGGGGGGTTTGACTGCAGATACGCAGTATTTT.